Below are 32 T cell receptor beta chains sequenced from a single sample in a study of shared clonotypes between healthy human individuals. CD45RO-negative CD8 cells positively selected for CCR7 made up the naive population, which excluded terminally differentiated effector memory CD45RA+ cells. Method: immunoSEQ multiplex PCR; TCRdb's copy keeps in-frame clones and lacks some. The sample includes about 2 million clones, about 94% seen only once; the top ten take about 1.1%. Material for sequencing was naive CD8+ T cells sorted from blood. Source of these receptors: a man aged 18 to 29 in good health.

V is TRBV9 and J is TRBJ2-7; weak D call: TRBD2 (5 bases). Germline values: CDR1 SGDLS, CDR2 YYNGEE. Trimming stripped 0 bases from V and 4 bases from J, with 11 bases between. This CDR3 has 14 amino acids. The CDR3 DNA reads TGTGCCAGCAGCGTAGAGGCAGCGGCGTACGAGCAGTACTTC. It yields the protein CASSVEAAAYEQYF.

The V gene is TRBV7-9, the J gene TRBJ2-5, with 13 nucleotides matching TRBD2. The germline V gene has CDR1 SEHNR and CDR2 FQNEAQ (reference sequence). The V and J ends lost 4 bases and 5 bases, in that order; junction bases with no gene match: 4. The CDR3 sequence is 15 residues long. Here the CDR3 reads CASSSTSGGSETQYF. The CDR3 nucleotides are TGTGCCAGCAGCTCGACTAGCGGGGGGAGTGAGACCCAGTACTTC. Using reference TRBV7-9 and TRBJ2-5 for the parts outside the CDR3, the full variable domain is DTGVSQNPRHKITKRGQNVTFRCDPISEHNRLYWYRQTLGQGPEFLTYFQNEAQLEKSRLLSDRFSAERPKGSFSTLEIQRTEQGDSAMYLCASSSTSGGSETQYFGPGTRLLVL.

The V and J genes are TRBV6-5 and TRBJ2-7; D remains ambiguous. Germline V lookup: CDR1 MNHEY, CDR2 SVGAGI. V lost 5 bases to trimming and J lost 4 bases, with 9 bases between them. The CDR3 is 12 amino acids. The CDR3 nucleotides read TGTGCCAGCAGTCCGTCCTTATACGAGCAGTACTTC. Its protein product is CASSPSLYEQYF.

The chain combines TRBV7-8 with TRBJ1-1, with D unresolved. The CDR3 contains 15 residues. V was trimmed by 5 bases and J by 1 base, leaving 14 bases between them. Germline V gene lookup returns CDR1 SGHVS and CDR2 FQNEAQ. This CDR3 reads CASSKTLTPNTEAFF. The CDR3 DNA reads TGTGCCAGCAGCAAGACGCTAACCCCGAACACTGAAGCTTTCTTT.

V is TRBV27 and J is TRBJ2-5; D is possibly TRBD1 (6 bases). The CDR3 loop spans 14 amino acids. The germline V and J ends were trimmed by 2 bases and 5 bases, with 12 bases remaining between them. Germline CDR1 and CDR2: MNHEY and SMNVEV (reference sequence). CDR3 DNA sequence: TGTGCCAGCAGTTTACTAACAGGGATCGAGACCCAGTACTTC. Encoded protein: CASSLLTGIETQYF.

V and J are TRBV11-2 and TRBJ2-1; tentative D call: TRBD2 (6 bases). V dropped 7 bases and J dropped 4 bases, with 14 bases sitting between them. The CDR3 consists of 14 residues. The germline gives CDR1 SGHAT, CDR2 FQNNGV. In DNA, the CDR3 is TGTGCCAGCACGGATAGCGGCGTTTACAATGAGCAGTTCTTC. This codes for CASTDSGVYNEQFF. The whole variable domain, filled in from reference TRBV11-2 and TRBJ2-1, reads EAGVAQSPRYKIIEKRQSVAFWCNPISGHATLYWYQQILGQGPKLLIQFQNNGVVDDSQLPKDRFSAERLKGVDSTLKIQPAKLEDSAVYLCASTDSGVYNEQFFGPGTRLTVL.

The gene calls are TRBV28 and TRBJ1-6, with a possible D match to TRBD1 (5 bases). This CDR3 is built from 15 residues. Per germline, CDR1 MDHEN and CDR2 SYDVKM. Trimming pared 3 bases from V and 17 bases from J, leaving 23 bases between. This chain's CDR3 is CASSFWSGGVSGVHF. CDR3 DNA: TGTGCCAGCAGTTTTTGGTCGGGGGGAGTTTCGGGAGTCCACTTT.

The chain employs TRBV4-3 and TRBJ1-3; D not resolved. V was trimmed by 4 bases and J by 0 bases, leaving 13 bases between them. This CDR3 is 16 amino acids long. Germline assignment: CDR1 LGHNA and CDR2 YSLEER. The CDR3, as DNA: TGCGCCAGCAGCCCGGACCCTGGAATCTCTGGAAACACCATATATTTT. Translated: CASSPDPGISGNTIYF.

V and J are TRBV7-9 and TRBJ1-4; 7 positions match TRBD1. CDR1 and CDR2 from the germline V gene are SEHNR and FQNEAQ (reference sequence). The CDR3 sequence is 15 residues long. J lost 0 bases, V lost 7 bases, and 5 bases had no gene match. CDR3 sequence (DNA): TGTGCCAGCACCAATCAGGGGGCAACTAATGAAAAACTGTTTTTT. Translated: CASTNQGATNEKLFF.

The V and J genes are TRBV2 and TRBJ2-3; 9 bases align to TRBD1. V dropped 10 bases and J dropped 5; count of bases not matched to a gene: 4. CDR3 size: 12 residues. Germline CDR1 is SNHLY and CDR2 is FYNNEI. The CDR3, as DNA: TGTGCCACCTGGGACAGGGTAGATACGCAGTATTTT. Its protein is CATWDRVDTQYF.

The chain links TRBV5-6 to TRBJ2-7; TRBD2 might be the D (6 bases). The germline CDR1 and CDR2 sequences are SGHDT and YYEEEE. V was cut by 0 bases and J by 6 bases, with 13 bases left in between. This CDR3 region has 14 residues. The CDR3 nucleotides are TGTGCCAGCAGCTTGGCCGGTCTAGCGCCCGAGCAGTACTTC. Amino acids: CASSLAGLAPEQYF.

V gene TRBV7-3 combines with J gene TRBJ1-2; TRBD1 is a possible D gene (5 bases). Germline V gives CDR1 SGHTA, CDR2 FQGTGA. The CDR3 is 15 residues long. Trimming cost V 5 bases and J 0 bases, with 13 bases left between them. The CDR3 nucleotides read TGTGCCAGCAGCCCAACGGGGGACGCTAACTATGGCTACACCTTC. It codes for CASSPTGDANYGYTF.

V and J are TRBV19 and TRBJ1-2; D is ambiguous. Germline CDR1 is LNHDA and CDR2 is SQIVND (reference sequence). The CDR3 has 13 amino acids. V lost 3 bases to trimming and J lost 8 bases, with 13 bases between them. The CDR3 DNA is TGTGCCAGTAGTATGGCAGCCGCGTCGGGCTACACCTTC. It specifies CASSMAAASGYTF.

The rearrangement joins TRBV9 to TRBJ2-1, with D possibly being TRBD1 (5 bases). The CDR3 is made up of 17 amino acids. Trimming removed 0 bases at V and 1 base at J, with 14 bases between. Looked up from germline, CDR1 is SGDLS and CDR2 is YYNGEE. CDR3 sequence: CASSVATVGRSYNEQFF. The DNA of the CDR3 is TGTGCCAGCAGCGTAGCTACTGTGGGGCGGTCCTACAATGAGCAGTTCTTC. Variable domain in full (rest from reference TRBV9 and TRBJ2-1): DSGVTQTPKHLITATGQRVTLRCSPRSGDLSVYWYQQSLDQGLQFLIQYYNGEERAKGNILERFSAQQFPDLHSELNLSSLELGDSALYFCASSVATVGRSYNEQFFGPGTRLTVL.

The J gene is TRBJ2-1, the V gene TRBV27, with D tentatively TRBD1 or TRBD2 (7 bases each). CDR1 is MNHEY, CDR2 SMNVEV, per germline (reference sequence). The CDR3 covers 15 residues. V was clipped by 1 base and J by 5 bases, with 12 bases between them. The CDR3 DNA reads as TGTGCCAGCAGTTTATTAAGCGGGACAGACAATGAGCAGTTCTTC. Translation: CASSLLSGTDNEQFF.

V gene TRBV4-1 combines with J gene TRBJ1-6; possible D gene TRBD1, 5 bases. This CDR3 is built from 15 residues. The V end lost 4 bases, the J end lost 8 bases, and 15 bases lay between the germline ends. CDR1 and CDR2 from the germline V gene are MGHRA and YSYEKL. The CDR3 DNA sequence: TGCGCCAGCAGCCTTGGGGGGGACGGTTATTCACCCCTCCACTTT. Translating gives CASSLGGDGYSPLHF.

The gene calls are TRBV2 and TRBJ2-7; TRBD2 matches 9 bases. In germline, CDR1 is SNHLY, CDR2 FYNNEI. Losses at the gene ends were 4 bases for V and 2 bases for J; bases not matched to a gene: 3. The CDR3 consists of 14 residues. The CDR3 loop is CASSVAGVAYEQYF. The DNA for the CDR3 is TGTGCCAGCAGTGTAGCGGGGGTTGCCTACGAGCAGTACTTC.

The genes are TRBV18 and TRBJ2-3, with D possibly matching TRBD1 (5 bases). CDR1 is KGHSH, CDR2 LQKENI, per germline. The ends were cut back, 2 bases at V and 3 bases at J, with 9 bases in the middle. The CDR3 length is 14 residues. The CDR3 DNA follows: TGTGCCAGCTCACCAGTCAGGGCGACAGATACGCAGTATTTT. This codes for CASSPVRATDTQYF.

A single count supports this clone. The chain links TRBV6-1 to TRBJ2-7, with D perhaps TRBD2 (6 bases). The CDR3 has 18 amino acids. The germline V and J ends were trimmed by 2 bases and 0 bases, with 20 bases remaining between them. Germline V gives CDR1 MNHNS, CDR2 SASEGT. The CDR3 spells CASSEYSGRAVSSYEQYF. In DNA form, the CDR3 reads TGTGCCAGCAGTGAATATAGCGGCCGAGCCGTTTCCTCCTACGAGCAGTACTTC.

This clone came up a few times. Other DNA sequences from this sample encode an identical CDR3 as well. The rearrangement links TRBV7-9 to TRBJ1-1; no clear D. V was trimmed by 1 base and J by 5 bases, leaving 5 bases between them. CDR1 and CDR2 (germline): SEHNR, FQNEAQ (reference sequence). There are 12 residues in the CDR3. As DNA, the CDR3 is TGTGCCAGCAGCTTAGGGAGTACTGAAGCTTTCTTT. This sequence encodes CASSLGSTEAFF.

Worth noting for this clone: At the DNA level, this CDR3 is encoded by other sequences in the same sample as well. The chain combines TRBV11-2 with TRBJ2-1, with no clear D. CDR1 is SGHAT, CDR2 FQNNGV, per germline. V lost 3 bases to trimming and J lost 5 bases, with 2 bases between them. The length of the CDR3 is 11 residues. The CDR3: CASSLDNEQFF. CDR3 bases: TGTGCCAGCAGCTTGGACAATGAGCAGTTCTTC.

The count of this clone is one. The chain recombines TRBV7-8 with TRBJ2-7, with 10 positions matching TRBD2. CDR3 length equals 13 residues. Germline loops: CDR1 SGHVS, CDR2 FQNEAQ. Trimming took 5 bases from V and 7 from J; bases not matched to a gene: 5. The CDR3 protein is CASSTQLAGEQYF. As DNA, the CDR3 is TGTGCCAGCAGCACTCAACTAGCGGGGGAGCAGTACTTC.

V usage is TRBV5-6 and J usage is TRBJ2-5; D is possibly TRBD2 (6 bases). The CDR3 runs 14 residues. CDR1 is SGHDT and CDR2 is YYEEEE in the germline V gene. V gave up 6 bases and J gave up 1 base, with 13 bases separating them. The CDR3 reads CASTSGRTQETQYF. In nucleotides, the CDR3 is TGTGCCAGCACCTCGGGGAGGACCCAAGAGACCCAGTACTTC.

This chain uses TRBV5-8 with TRBJ1-4; possible D gene TRBD1, 5 bases. The CDR3 loop spans 13 amino acids. Per the germline V gene, CDR1 is SGHTS and CDR2 is YDEGEE. V was cut by 3 bases and J by 8 bases, with 11 bases left in between. This CDR3 reads CASSWDGGEKLFF. In nucleotides, the CDR3 is TGTGCCAGCAGCTGGGACGGGGGGGAAAAACTGTTTTTT.

This rearrangement joins TRBV4-1 to TRBJ2-4; 8 bases are a match to TRBD2. With V trimmed by 5 bases and J by 7 bases, 10 bases remained unmatched. The CDR3 contains 15 residues. Germline V CDR1 and CDR2: MGHRA, YSYEKL. The DNA for the CDR3 is TGCGCCAGCAGCGAACTAGCGGTTCTGGGGAACATTCAGTACTTC. Residues: CASSELAVLGNIQYF.

This clone occurred once. The chain employs TRBV25-1 and TRBJ2-3; no clear D. V lost 1 base to trimming and J lost 0 bases, with 11 bases between them. This CDR3 spans 16 amino acids. Germline values: CDR1 MGHDK, CDR2 SYGVNS. CDR3 loop: CASSEWLEFSTDTQYF. In nucleotides, the CDR3 is TGTGCCAGCAGTGAATGGTTGGAGTTTAGCACAGATACGCAGTATTTT.

V gene TRBV10-2 combines with J gene TRBJ2-5, with TRBD2 identical over 9 bases. Looked up from germline, CDR1 is WSHSY and CDR2 is SAAADI. This CDR3 comprises 16 residues. J lost 5 bases, V lost 3 bases, and 10 bases had no gene match. CDR3 sequence reads: CASSDTASGISETQYF. The CDR3 coding sequence is TGCGCCAGCAGTGATACGGCTAGCGGGATATCGGAGACCCAGTACTTC.

In the case of this clone: Other nucleotide sequences from this sample produce the same CDR3. The chain has TRBV14 and TRBJ2-7, with 10 positions matching TRBD2. The V segment lost 1 base and the J segment 3 bases; nucleotides outside the gene matches: 3. The germline gives CDR1 SGHDN, CDR2 FVKESK. The CDR3 totals 15 residues. The CDR3, as DNA: TGTGCCAGCAGCCAAGGAAGCGGGGGGGGCTACGAGCAGTACTTC. Its protein product is CASSQGSGGGYEQYF.

A word on this clone: Given a much more abundant clone one base away, this may be a read error. Other DNA sequences within the sample encode an identical CDR3. The chain's CDR3 is CASSLSYEQYF. The DNA of the CDR3 is TGTGCCAGCAGCCTCTCCTACGAGCAGTACTTC. The V and J genes are TRBV7-8 and TRBJ2-7; D call uncertain. Germline assignment: CDR1 SGHVS and CDR2 FQNEAQ. The CDR3 runs 11 residues. Trimming pared 5 bases from V and 0 bases from J, leaving 2 bases between.

The chain links TRBV6-5 to TRBJ2-1; D might be TRBD2 (5 bases). Germline V gives CDR1 MNHEY, CDR2 SVGAGI. The V end was cut by 2 bases, the J end by 3 bases, with 11 bases between. The CDR3 runs to 15 residues. In DNA, the CDR3 is TGTGCCAGCAGTTACGGTAGTGCGGGCTACAATGAGCAGTTCTTC. It codes for CASSYGSAGYNEQFF.

The V gene is TRBV27, the J gene TRBJ2-1; maybe TRBD2 (7 bases). Germline-derived CDR1 and CDR2 are MNHEY and SMNVEV (reference sequence). CDR3 size: 17 residues. Trimming left V 5 bases short and J 7 bases short, with 24 bases between. The CDR3 loop is CASSPMPLWGGVNEQFF. Written as DNA, the CDR3 is TGTGCCAGCAGTCCGATGCCCCTCTGGGGGGGCGTGAATGAGCAGTTCTTC.

The rearrangement uses TRBV6-5 and TRBJ2-7; TRBD1 aligns across 10 bases. V lost 9 bases to trimming and J lost 1 base; unmatched junction nucleotides: 6. The CDR3 extends over 14 amino acids. The V gene's germline CDR1 is MNHEY and CDR2 SVGAGI. The CDR3 region is CARGDRGNSYEQYF. CDR3 nucleotides: TGTGCCAGGGGGGACAGGGGCAATTCCTACGAGCAGTACTTC.